Here is one T cell receptor beta chain with its context. Its antigen remains unknown. The ends were cut back, 2 bases at V and 5 bases at J, with 9 bases in the middle. The CDR3 is made up of 13 amino acids. These data originate in a study of T-cell memory formation after mild COVID-19. Study-level findings and limits: Clones contracting day 15 to 85 were balanced CD4/CD8; later expanders leaned CD4+.

A single record per CDR3 protein comes from TCRdb applying MiXCR to the 5' RACE reads. The table lists 120,000 to 150,000 distinct CDR3 sequences, 6% to 7% of them singletons. This chain uses TRBV12-3 or TRBV12-4 with TRBJ1-2; no firm D call. Sequencing input: PBMCs or a T cell subset sorted from them (not recorded which). The receptor was isolated from an adult woman who had mild COVID-19 (a few samples of this study predate the infection). Cell type and time point are not known. The CDR3 DNA is TGTGCCAGCAGTTTAAGGATAGGGTATGGCTACACCTTC. Protein sequence: CASSLRIGYGYTF.